This T cell receptor beta chain was observed in a study of blood T cell repertoires in COVID-19. Study overall: The cDNA or gDNA used as material had been derived from T cells, B-cell-depleted T cells, or PBMCs.

TCRdb's table, derived via immunoSEQ multiplex PCR, lists solely in-frame clones and lacks some. The sample has a few hundred thousand clones, roughly 84% seen once. Across about 22 US areas, participants ranged in age from roughly 18 to 95 years. Categorization into cohorts depended on clinical history that participants reported. Exposed enrollees had met someone with a PCR-confirmed or clinician-diagnosed COVID-19 case at some point within the 2 weeks before study entry. CDR1 and CDR2 from the germline V gene are SGHVS and FQNEAQ. The CDR3 has 16 residues. V was pared by 5 bases and J by 2 bases, with 9 bases of the junction left unmatched.

V and J are TRBV7-8 and TRBJ2-7, with 10 bases lining up with TRBD1. This sequence was found in a woman aged 45-60 years who had been exposed to COVID-19. Input material: PBMCs or T cells enriched from blood (not recorded which). This CDR3 is CASSPPTGQGPYEQYF. For the CDR3, the DNA is TGTGCCAGCAGCCCACCGACGGGACAGGGGCCCTACGAGCAGTACTTC.